The TCR beta chain described here comes from a study of OX40 agonist ivuxolimab in advanced cancers. On cycle 4 day 1 and cycle 7 day 1, as well as at baseline, blood was sampled. The table came from immunoSEQ multiplex PCR; TCRdb's copy has only in-frame clones and leaves some out. The sample records tens of thousands of clones, 88% being singletons. Trimming removed 5 bases from V and 5 bases from J, with 15 bases in between. Looked up from germline, CDR1 is SGHAT and CDR2 is FQNNGV. The length of the CDR3 is 14 residues. The sequence was obtained from an adult with an advanced solid tumor such as melanoma, head and neck, liver or kidney cancer. This chain links TRBV11-2 with TRBJ2-5; D not resolved. The source material was CD4+ or CD8+ T cells sorted from blood, sampled in a trial of the OX40 agonist ivuxolimab. The CDR3 region has the DNA TGTGCCAGCAGCAACCCGCTTGTGGGGGAGACCCAGTACTTC. Amino acid sequence: CASSNPLVGETQYF.